This T cell receptor (beta chain) was obtained from a study of T cells in Graves' hyperthyroidism and ophthalmopathy. RNA transcripts served as the template for amplifying TCR beta CDR3 regions. An initial round of RT-PCR targeting the TCR CDR3 relied on the HTBI primer set. Via MiXCR, TCRdb re-called the multiplex PCR reads, giving one row per CDR3 protein. This sample has 300,000 to 400,000 distinct CDR3 sequences, with about 14% found just once. This clonotype was recorded many times. Germline V gene sequence: CDR1 DFQATT, CDR2 SNEGSKA (reference sequence). V was cut by 2 bases and J by 0 bases, with 10 bases left in between. The CDR3 loop spans 14 amino acids.

The chain links TRBV20-1 to TRBJ2-5, with D unclear. Sequenced sample: blood. This receptor was taken from a woman in her thirties with Graves' ophthalmopathy. The CDR3 coding sequence is TGCAGTGCTAGACTACCGACGTACCAAGAGACCCAGTACTTC. Translating gives CSARLPTYQETQYF.